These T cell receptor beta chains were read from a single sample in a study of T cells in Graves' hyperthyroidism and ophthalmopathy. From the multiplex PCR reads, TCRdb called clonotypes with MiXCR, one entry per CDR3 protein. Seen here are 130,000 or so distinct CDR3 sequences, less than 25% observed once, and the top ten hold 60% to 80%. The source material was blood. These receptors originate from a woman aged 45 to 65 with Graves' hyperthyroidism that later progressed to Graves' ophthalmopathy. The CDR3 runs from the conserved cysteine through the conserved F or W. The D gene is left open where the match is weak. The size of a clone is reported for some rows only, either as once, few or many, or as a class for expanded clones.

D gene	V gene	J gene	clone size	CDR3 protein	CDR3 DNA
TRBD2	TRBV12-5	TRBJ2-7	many	CASGSPTSDSTYEQYF	TGTGCTAGTGGTTCGCCGACTAGCGACTCAACCTACGAGCAGTACTTC
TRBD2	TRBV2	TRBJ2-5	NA	CASAPTSGRGIETQYF	TGTGCCAGCGCCCCGACTAGCGGGAGGGGTATTGAGACCCAGTACTTC
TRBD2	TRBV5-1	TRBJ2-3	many	CASSSSGRAHSPDTQYF	TGCGCCAGCAGCTCTAGCGGGAGGGCTCACTCCCCAGATACGCAGTATTTT
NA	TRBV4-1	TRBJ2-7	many	CASSQAEGGLNEQYF	TGCGCCAGCAGCCAAGCCGAGGGGGGGCTCAACGAGCAGTACTTC
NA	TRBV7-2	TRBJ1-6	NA	CASSRTAAGSPLHF	TGTGCCAGCAGCCGGACGGCGGCAGGATCACCCCTCCACTTT
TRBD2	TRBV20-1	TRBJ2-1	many	CSARGLRLAGGYNEQFF	TGCAGTGCTAGAGGGTTAAGACTAGCGGGAGGATACAATGAGCAGTTCTTC
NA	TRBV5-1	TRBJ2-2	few	CASSLDGYNTGELFF	TGCGCCAGCAGCTTGGACGGATATAACACCGGGGAGCTGTTTTTT
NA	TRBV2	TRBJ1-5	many	CASREAEGQPQHF	TGTGCCAGCAGGGAAGCGGAAGGGCAGCCCCAGCATTTT
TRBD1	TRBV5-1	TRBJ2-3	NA	CASSDRAGRDTQYF	TGCGCCAGTTCGGACAGGGCCGGAAGAGATACGCAGTATTTT
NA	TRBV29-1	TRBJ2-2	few	CSVGPLNTGELFF	TGCAGCGTTGGTCCACTAAACACCGGGGAGCTGTTTTTT
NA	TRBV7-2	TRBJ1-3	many	CASSLASGKGNTIYF	TGTGCCAGCAGCTTAGCTTCCGGGAAGGGAAACACCATATATTTT
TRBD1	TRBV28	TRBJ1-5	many	CASSLGGQGNQPQHF	TGTGCCAGCAGTTTGGGAGGACAGGGCAATCAGCCCCAGCATTTT
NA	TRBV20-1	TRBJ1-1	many	CSARKLAIMNTEAFF	TGCAGTGCTCGCAAGCTTGCTATCATGAACACTGAAGCTTTCTTT
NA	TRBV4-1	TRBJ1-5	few	CASSQDRGEHQPQHF	TGCGCCAGCAGCCAAGATAGGGGGGAACACCAGCCCCAGCATTTT
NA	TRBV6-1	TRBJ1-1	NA	CASTLDGTFLWAEAFF	TGTGCCAGCACCTTGGACGGGACCTTCCTTTGGGCTGAAGCTTTCTTT
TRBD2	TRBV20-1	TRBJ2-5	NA	CSLPGVLAEETQYF	TGCAGCCTACCAGGGGTACTAGCGGAGGAGACCCAGTACTTC
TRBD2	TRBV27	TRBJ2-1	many	CASKKREDYNEQFF	TGTGCCAGCAAGAAGCGGGAGGATTACAATGAGCAGTTCTTC
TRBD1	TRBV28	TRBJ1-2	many	CASRARTGFYGYTF	TGTGCCAGCAGGGCCCGGACAGGGTTCTATGGCTACACCTTC
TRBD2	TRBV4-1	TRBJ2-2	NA	CASSQDWTSRGGSGELFF	TGCGCCAGCAGCCAAGATTGGACTAGCCGAGGGGGGTCCGGGGAGCTGTTTTTT
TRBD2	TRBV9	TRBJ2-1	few	CASSVAGLAGGPGNEQFF	TGTGCCAGCAGCGTAGCTGGACTAGCGGGAGGGCCGGGGAATGAGCAGTTCTTC
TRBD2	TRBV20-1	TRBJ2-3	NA	CSARRGPAGADTQYF	TGCAGTGCTCGGCGGGGACCAGCGGGAGCAGATACGCAGTATTTT
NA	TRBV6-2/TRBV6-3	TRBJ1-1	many	CASSYSIPGEDTEAFF	TGTGCCAGCAGTTACTCGATTCCGGGGGAGGACACTGAAGCTTTCTTT
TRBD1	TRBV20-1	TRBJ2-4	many	CSARMTGEKNIQYF	TGCAGTGCTAGAATGACAGGGGAGAAAAACATTCAGTACTTC
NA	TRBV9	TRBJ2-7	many	CASSVEPSYEQYF	TGTGCCAGCAGCGTAGAACCTTCCTACGAGCAGTACTTC